This T cell receptor beta chain was documented in a study of cytomegalovirus exposure and HLA in healthy donors. Study-level background: Inside one of the first data releases sat about 85 million unique TCRs taken from HLA-typed donors.

This clone was seen a few times. This PCR relied on a set of 60 Vbeta primers and 13 Jbeta primers. TCRdb's table, derived via immunoSEQ multiplex PCR, lists solely in-frame clones and lacks some. The data contain approximately 110,000 clones, 74% of them seen just once; the ten biggest clones take up more than 2%. The sequenced sample was PBMCs. The sequence was collected from a man aged 45-60 years in good health and CMV-seropositive.

The CDR3 here is CASSRGQSYNSPLHF. The CDR3, as DNA: TGTGCCAGCAGCCGAGGACAGTCCTATAATTCACCCCTCCACTTT. This chain connects TRBV6-6 to TRBJ1-6; a weak D match, TRBD1 (6 bases). In germline, CDR1 is MNHNY, CDR2 SVGAGI (reference sequence). CDR3 length: 15 residues. V was cut by 6 bases and J by 1 base, with 10 bases left in between.